Listed below are T cell receptor beta chains from one sample, sequenced in a study of T cell changes during pregnancy in multiple sclerosis. Clones were read by immunoSEQ multiplex PCR, and TCRdb kept only the in-frame ones, dropping some. The repertoire holds about 100,000 clones, roughly nine tenths seen once, with approximately 3.7% in the top ten. The starting material was peripheral blood, obtained after pregnancy. The receptors were gathered from a female donor with multiple sclerosis, enrolled in a pregnancy study. The CDR3 runs from the conserved cysteine through the conserved F or W. Each record gives: J gene, D gene, V gene, clone size, CDR3 length, CDR3 protein, CDR3 DNA. The D gene is left open where the match is weak. Rows give clone size only sometimes, using once, few, many, or a class for an expanded clone.

J: TRBJ1-6
D: TRBD1
V: TRBV5-1
size: -
length: 20
CDR3: CASSYRTGREGRSYNSPLHF
DNA: TGCGCCAGCAGCTACCGGACAGGCCGTGAAGGCCGCTCCTATAATTCACCCCTCCACTTT

J: TRBJ2-7
D: -
V: TRBV5-1
size: -
length: 16
CDR3: CASSSVSGLRSYEQYF
DNA: TGCGCCAGCAGCTCCGTAAGTGGACTGCGCTCCTACGAGCAGTACTTC

J: TRBJ1-1
D: TRBD1
V: TRBV19
size: -
length: 14
CDR3: CASRGQGDGTEAFF
DNA: TGTGCCAGTAGGGGACAGGGAGACGGCACTGAAGCTTTCTTT

J: TRBJ2-1
D: TRBD2
V: TRBV5-3
size: -
length: 15
CDR3: CARRILAGGSNEQFF
DNA: TGTGCCAGAAGGATACTAGCGGGGGGGAGTAATGAGCAGTTCTTC

J: TRBJ2-5
D: TRBD2
V: TRBV11-2
size: -
length: 16
CDR3: CASSLRFAGGRETQYF
DNA: TGTGCCAGCAGCTTAAGGTTCGCGGGGGGGCGAGAGACCCAGTACTTC

J: TRBJ1-2
D: -
V: TRBV29-1
size: -
length: 13
CDR3: CSVERQADYGYTF
DNA: TGCAGCGTTGAACGACAGGCGGACTATGGCTACACCTTC

J: TRBJ1-4
D: -
V: TRBV4-2
size: -
length: 17
CDR3: CASSQAHRLEANEKLFF
DNA: TGTGCCAGCAGCCAAGCTCACAGGCTGGAAGCTAATGAAAAACTGTTTTTT

J: TRBJ2-1
D: TRBD2
V: TRBV9
size: -
length: 16
CDR3: CASSVVGGGAYNEQFF
DNA: TGTGCCAGCAGCGTAGTTGGCGGGGGGGCTTACAATGAGCAGTTCTTC

J: TRBJ2-2
D: -
V: TRBV5-8
size: -
length: 16
CDR3: CASSLEVRGDTGELFF
DNA: TGTGCCAGCAGCTTGGAGGTTAGGGGCGACACCGGGGAGCTGTTTTTT

J: TRBJ2-5
D: -
V: TRBV6-5
size: -
length: 13
CDR3: CASSAGVWETQYF
DNA: TGTGCCAGCAGTGCAGGGGTTTGGGAGACCCAGTACTTC

J: TRBJ2-7
D: -
V: TRBV6-5
size: once
length: 15
CDR3: CASSYRQGISYEQYF
DNA: TGTGCCAGCAGTTACCGGCAGGGCATCTCCTACGAGCAGTACTTC

J: TRBJ1-2
D: TRBD1
V: TRBV2
size: -
length: 13
CDR3: CASPGQGAYGYTF
DNA: TGTGCCAGCCCCGGACAGGGGGCTTATGGCTACACCTTC

J: TRBJ1-2
D: TRBD1
V: TRBV19
size: -
length: 16
CDR3: CASFSPLTGLKNGYTF
DNA: TGTGCCAGTTTTTCCCCCCTGACAGGGCTGAAAAATGGCTACACCTTC

J: TRBJ1-5
D: -
V: TRBV5-5
size: -
length: 17
CDR3: CASSPGVGIGNNQPQHF
DNA: TGTGCCAGCAGCCCAGGGGTGGGCATAGGCAACAATCAGCCCCAGCATTTT

J: TRBJ1-5
D: TRBD1
V: TRBV6-6
size: -
length: 14
CDR3: CASRQGASNQPQHF
DNA: TGTGCCAGCAGACAGGGGGCTAGCAATCAGCCCCAGCATTTT

J: TRBJ2-3
D: TRBD2
V: TRBV6-1
size: -
length: 14
CDR3: CASSAGLAPDTQYF
DNA: TGTGCCAGCAGTGCGGGACTAGCCCCAGATACGCAGTATTTT

J: TRBJ2-7
D: -
V: TRBV10-3
size: -
length: 14
CDR3: CAIRAGTSSYEQYF
DNA: TGTGCCATCAGGGCCGGGACTTCTTCCTACGAGCAGTACTTC

J: TRBJ1-5
D: -
V: TRBV29-1
size: -
length: 13
CDR3: CSVGTGTYQPQHF
DNA: TGCAGCGTTGGGACCGGGACTTATCAGCCCCAGCATTTT